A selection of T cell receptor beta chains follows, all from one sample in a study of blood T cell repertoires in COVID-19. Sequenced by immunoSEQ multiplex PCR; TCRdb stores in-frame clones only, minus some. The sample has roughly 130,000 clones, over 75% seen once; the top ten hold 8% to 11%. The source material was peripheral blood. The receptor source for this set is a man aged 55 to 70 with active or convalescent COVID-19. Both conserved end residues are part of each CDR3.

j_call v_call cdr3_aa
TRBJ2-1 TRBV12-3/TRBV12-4 CASSGTGANEQFF
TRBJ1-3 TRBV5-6 CASSLLAGNTIYF
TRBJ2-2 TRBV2 CASSTRVSRNTGELFF
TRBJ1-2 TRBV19 CASSIRPGQGAHGYTF
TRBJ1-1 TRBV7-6 CASSLGGIMNTEAFF
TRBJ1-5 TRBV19 CASSTRRQINQPQHF
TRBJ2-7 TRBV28 CASSFRQRYEQYF
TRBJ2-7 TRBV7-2 CASSFQTGYYEQYF
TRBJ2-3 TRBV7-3 CASSYGLADSTDTQYF
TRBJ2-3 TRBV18 CASSPGTSSTDTQYF
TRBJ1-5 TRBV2 CASSGLDSNQPQHF
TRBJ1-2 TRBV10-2 CASSEITGAGGYTF
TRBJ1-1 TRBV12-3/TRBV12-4 CASSYGQNTEAFF
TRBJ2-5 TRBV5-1 CASSLPQGAAGETQYF
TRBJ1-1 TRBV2 CASRQTGRDTEAFF
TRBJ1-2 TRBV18 CASSPLGQNYGYTF
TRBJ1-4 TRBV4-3 CASSQGQSNEKLFF
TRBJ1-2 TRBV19 CASSPPGQDLPNYGYTF
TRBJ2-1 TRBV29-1 CSVGRRASDNEQFF
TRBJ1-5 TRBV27 CASSFYYGQNSNQPQHF
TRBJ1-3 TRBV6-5 CASSNRGQFGNTIYF
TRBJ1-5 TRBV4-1 CASSQQGAEQPQHF
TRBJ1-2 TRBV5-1 CASSLGAERTNYGYTF
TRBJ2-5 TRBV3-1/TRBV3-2 CASRGGTYQETQYF
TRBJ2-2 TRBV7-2 CASSLTVANTGELFF
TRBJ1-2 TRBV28 CASSSPGLGLRGYTF
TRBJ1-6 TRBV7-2 CASSLVVRASSPLHF
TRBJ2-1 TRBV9 CASSVNSGSYNEQFF
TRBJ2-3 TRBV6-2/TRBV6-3 CASSARGDTQYF
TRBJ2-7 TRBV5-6 CASSSRTGRAYEQYF
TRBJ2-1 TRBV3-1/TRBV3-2 CASSKFRGRAPAGQFF
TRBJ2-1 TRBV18 CASSVPGRSGIEQFF
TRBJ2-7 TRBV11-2 CASSLGQGRSYEQYF
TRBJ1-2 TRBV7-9 CASSSGQRYTF
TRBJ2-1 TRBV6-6 CAIDSGRVSSYNEQFF
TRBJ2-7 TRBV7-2 CASRRDRENALSYEQYF
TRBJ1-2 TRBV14 CASSQGGGPGNYGYTF
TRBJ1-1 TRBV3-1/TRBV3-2 CASKQGAVVGTEAFF
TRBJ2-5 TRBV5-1 CASSLVTDQETQYF
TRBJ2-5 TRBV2 CASRLAERQETQYF
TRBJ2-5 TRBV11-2 CASSLGGRPGGETQYF
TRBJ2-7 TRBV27 CASSSRDGYEQYF
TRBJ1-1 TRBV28 CASTPEAFF
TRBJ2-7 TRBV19 CASSIDPGQGAEGAYEQYF
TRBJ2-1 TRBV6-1 CASSAGTSGRTNEQFF
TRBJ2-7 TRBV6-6 CASSPPGGVGEQYF
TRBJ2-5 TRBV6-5 CASIDRGPQTQYF
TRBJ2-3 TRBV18 CASSKRDTQYF
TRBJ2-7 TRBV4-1 CASSQGTAREQYF
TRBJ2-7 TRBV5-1 CASSSDRASHEQYF
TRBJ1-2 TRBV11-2 CASSLQGFAYGYTF
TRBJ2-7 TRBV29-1 CSVRGVLTYEQYF
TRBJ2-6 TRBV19 CASSIEAASSGGANVLTF
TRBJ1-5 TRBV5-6 CASSQGQGFNQPQHF
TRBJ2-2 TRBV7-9 CASSFRLAGDTGELFF